The clone carrying this T cell receptor (beta chain) was seen at least ten times. Antigen specificity is unknown. There are 16 residues in the CDR3. J gave up 2 bases and V 2 bases, and 7 bases lay outside the gene matches. CDR1 MGHRA and CDR2 YSYEKL come from the germline V gene. Uncontrolled infection, other autoimmune disease, pregnancy or lactation led to exclusion. Clinicians diagnosed patients from clinical symptoms, serum thyroxine and TRAb, thyroid ultrasound and orbital computed tomography. The sample belongs to a study of T cells in Graves' hyperthyroidism and ophthalmopathy. There were TCR beta CDR3 regions amplified from RNA transcripts. First-round RT-PCR targeting the TCR CDR3 was performed with the HTBI primer set. TCRdb itself ran the multiplex PCR reads through MiXCR, one entry per CDR3 protein. Of about 410,000 distinct CDR3 sequences listed, over 12% were seen once; the top ten hold around 13%.

General observations from the study: Ophthalmopathy and stable hyperthyroidism were told apart by a 13 V-J model.

V gene TRBV4-1 combines with J gene TRBJ2-5; 8 bases agree with TRBD1. This receptor was taken from a man aged 18 to 35 with Graves' ophthalmopathy. Sequencing was performed on blood. CDR3 coding DNA: TGCGCCAGCAGCCAACAGACCGGGACAGGTCAAGAGACCCAGTACTTC. This gives the protein CASSQQTGTGQETQYF.